The 32 T cell receptor beta chains reported below all come from one sample, sequenced in a study of Graves' ophthalmopathy and Graves' hyperthyroidism. Amplification from RNA transcripts yielded the TCR beta CDR3 regions. An opening RT-PCR round employed HTBI primers and preceded a second-round multiplex PCR. TCRdb processed the multiplex PCR reads anew with MiXCR; each CDR3 protein has one entry. The sample records over a million distinct CDR3 sequences, 35% to 45% being singletons. The sample taken for sequencing was peripheral blood or thyroid tissue (not recorded which). The origin of the receptors is an adult man with Graves' hyperthyroidism.

This clonotype appeared many times. This sequence joins TRBV15 and TRBJ1-1; D gene uncertain. The germline V and J ends were trimmed by 4 bases and 4 bases, with 16 bases remaining between them. The CDR3 runs 15 residues. Germline V CDR1 and CDR2: LNHNV, YYDKDF (reference sequence). The CDR3 DNA reads as TGTGCCACCAGCACAAGAGGGATACTGGGCACTGAAGCTTTCTTT. Its translation: CATSTRGILGTEAFF.

This clonotype has just a few counts. V is TRBV20-1 and J is TRBJ1-2; the match to TRBD1 covers 8 bases. The CDR3 extends over 14 amino acids. Germline values: CDR1 DFQATT, CDR2 SNEGSKA (reference sequence). Trimming took 6 bases from V and 0 from J; bases not matched to a gene: 6. The CDR3 bases are TGCAGTGCAGCCCGGACAGGGCCTAACTATGGCTACACCTTC. Amino acid sequence: CSAARTGPNYGYTF.

The chain links TRBV10-2 to TRBJ1-1; D might be TRBD1 (6 bases). V was shortened by 2 bases and J by 3 bases, with 25 bases between the two germline ends. This CDR3 comprises 19 residues. Looked up from germline, CDR1 is WSHSY and CDR2 is SAAADI. The CDR3 protein is CASSEPDSLLNYGYTEAFF. The CDR3, as DNA: TGCGCCAGCAGTGAGCCGGACAGTCTTTTAAACTATGGCTACACTGAAGCTTTCTTT.

This clonotype was counted ten times or more. V gene TRBV7-2 combines with J gene TRBJ1-5; D remains unclear. Germline V gene lookup returns CDR1 SGHTA and CDR2 FQGNSA. Between the trimmed V and J ends, which lost 1 base and 5 bases, there was a span of 12 bases. The CDR3 contains 15 residues. The CDR3 reads CASSLEGGSHQPQHF. The CDR3 region has the DNA TGTGCCAGCAGCTTAGAGGGTGGGAGCCATCAGCCCCAGCATTTT.

This clonotype was counted between two and nine times. The J gene is TRBJ1-2, the V gene TRBV7-2; TRBD1 aligns across 7 bases. J lost 1 base, V lost 4 bases, and 15 bases had no gene match. Looked up from germline, CDR1 is SGHTA and CDR2 is FQGNSA. The CDR3 length is 18 residues. The CDR3 DNA follows: TGTGCCAGCAGCTCATGGGCCGGGCAGGGGGATAGTAACTATGGCTACACCTTC. Its translation: CASSSWAGQGDSNYGYTF.

A few counts support this clonotype. The V gene is TRBV20-1, the J gene TRBJ1-5, with 7 bases lining up with TRBD1. With V trimmed by 3 bases and J by 4 bases, 15 bases remained unmatched. The CDR3 contains 17 residues. The germline CDR1 and CDR2 sequences are DFQATT and SNEGSKA (reference sequence). The DNA of the CDR3 is TGCAGTGCTAGTTTACAAGTTGGGGGACAGCGGAATCAGCCCCAGCATTTT. Residues: CSASLQVGGQRNQPQHF.

The chain links TRBV4-3 to TRBJ1-1, with 8 bases fitting TRBD1. J lost 0 bases, V lost 2 bases, and 8 bases had no gene match. The CDR3 spans 17 residues. Germline loops: CDR1 LGHNA, CDR2 YSLEER. The CDR3: CASSQLGQGRMNTEAFF. CDR3 nucleotides: TGCGCCAGCAGCCAACTAGGACAGGGTCGCATGAACACTGAAGCTTTCTTT.

The CDR3 sequence: CASKGQELSYEQYF. For the CDR3, the DNA is TGTGCCAGCAAGGGACAGGAACTCTCCTACGAGCAGTACTTC. The rearrangement joins TRBV28 to TRBJ2-7; 8 bases line up with TRBD1. The germline V gene has CDR1 MDHEN and CDR2 SYDVKM. V shed 7 bases and J 0 bases; nucleotides not matched to a gene: 5. This CDR3 is 14 amino acids long.

The chain links TRBV6-5 to TRBJ1-5; D call uncertain. Trimming stripped 10 bases from V and 2 bases from J, with 12 bases between. The length of the CDR3 is 13 residues. The germline V gene encodes CDR1 MNHEY and CDR2 SVGAGI. In DNA, the CDR3 is TGTGCCATCGGATATAGCGGCAATCAGCCCCAGCATTTT. Translation: CAIGYSGNQPQHF.

This clonotype showed up many times. This chain uses TRBV25-1 with TRBJ1-3; D gene uncertain. V gave up 3 bases and J gave up 0 bases, with 9 bases separating them. The CDR3 has 15 residues. Germline-derived CDR1 and CDR2 are MGHDK and SYGVNS. CDR3 DNA: TGTGCCAGCAGTGATGGACGGAACTCTGGAAACACCATATATTTT. It yields the protein CASSDGRNSGNTIYF.

This clonotype was seen only a few times. V gene TRBV7-9 combines with J gene TRBJ2-7; 11 positions match TRBD2. In germline, CDR1 is SEHNR, CDR2 FQNEAQ (reference sequence). The CDR3 is made up of 12 amino acids. Unmatched junction bases numbered 2, after V lost 8 bases and J lost 5 bases. CDR3 region: CASASGRNEQYF. For the CDR3, the DNA is TGTGCCAGCGCTAGCGGGAGGAACGAGCAGTACTTC.

This clonotype occurred many times. The chain links TRBV20-1 to TRBJ1-5; no definite D call. The CDR3 contains 11 residues. V lost 6 bases to trimming and J lost 4 bases, with 7 bases between them. Germline assignment: CDR1 DFQATT and CDR2 SNEGSKA (reference sequence). The CDR3: CSAEGNQPQHF. CDR3 nucleotide sequence: TGCAGTGCGGAAGGGAATCAGCCCCAGCATTTT.

This rearrangement joins TRBV7-3 to TRBJ2-2; 7 positions agree with TRBD1. The CDR3 spans 16 residues. Trimming removed 6 bases from V and 6 bases from J; junction bases left unmatched: 13. Germline V lookup: CDR1 SGHTA, CDR2 FQGTGA. This CDR3 reads CASSYPYGTVAGELFF. CDR3 bases: TGTGCCAGCAGTTACCCATACGGGACAGTGGCCGGGGAGCTGTTTTTT.

This clonotype was counted a few times. The gene calls are TRBV12-3 or TRBV12-4 and TRBJ1-5; D gene unclear. Trimming left V 2 bases short and J 5 bases short, with 7 bases between. The CDR3 length is 13 residues. CDR3 loop: CASSLQRDQPQHF. The CDR3 nucleotides read TGTGCCAGCAGTTTACAAAGGGATCAGCCCCAGCATTTT.

This clonotype has only a few counts. V gene TRBV27 combines with J gene TRBJ1-5, with D perhaps matching TRBD1 (5 bases). CDR3 length: 13 amino acids. Germline V lookup: CDR1 MNHEY, CDR2 SMNVEV (reference sequence). V dropped 3 bases and J dropped 6 bases, with 9 bases sitting between them. The CDR3 region is CASSFQGFQPQHF. CDR3 nucleotides: TGTGCCAGCAGTTTTCAGGGCTTTCAGCCCCAGCATTTT.

This clonotype was picked up one time. The V and J genes are TRBV7-2 and TRBJ1-5; perhaps TRBD1 as D (5 bases). Germline-derived CDR1 and CDR2 are SGHTA and FQGNSA. V lost 2 bases, J lost 5 bases, and 7 bases lay in between. The CDR3 covers 13 residues. The CDR3 DNA reads as TGTGCCAGCAGCTTATGGGGGTATCAGCCCCAGCATTTT. It yields the protein CASSLWGYQPQHF.

The V gene is TRBV10-2, the J gene TRBJ1-2, with 9 bases lining up with TRBD1. Unmatched junction bases numbered 6, after V lost 2 bases and J lost 5 bases. The CDR3 has 15 amino acids. Per the germline V gene, CDR1 is WSHSY and CDR2 is SAAADI. In nucleotides, the CDR3 is TGCGCCAGCAGTGAGCCGGACAGGGGCGAATATGGCTACACCTTC. Translating it yields CASSEPDRGEYGYTF.

This clonotype was picked up many times. The rearrangement joins TRBV29-1 to TRBJ2-2; D might be TRBD1 (6 bases). The CDR3 totals 16 residues. V shed 4 bases and J shed 2 bases, with 17 bases lying between them. Germline V lookup: CDR1 SQVTM, CDR2 ANQGSEA. The CDR3: CSVAYFIQGNTGELFF. As DNA, the CDR3 is TGCAGCGTTGCTTACTTTATACAGGGCAACACCGGGGAGCTGTTTTTT.

There are a few counts of this clonotype. J is TRBJ1-1 and V is TRBV13; D not resolved. The germline V and J ends were trimmed by 6 bases and 0 bases, with 14 bases remaining between them. The CDR3 runs 15 residues. CDR1 is PRHDT, CDR2 FYEKMQ, per germline (reference sequence). As DNA, the CDR3 is TGTGCCAGCAGGCCACACTCGACATTGAACACTGAAGCTTTCTTT. Amino acids: CASRPHSTLNTEAFF.

This clonotype was recorded at least ten times. This sequence joins TRBV14 and TRBJ1-1, with D tentatively TRBD1 (5 bases). Germline lookup yields CDR1 SGHDN and CDR2 FVKESK. The CDR3 runs to 16 residues. V was trimmed by 1 base and J by 1 base, leaving 13 bases between them. CDR3 region: CASSQGPRQRNTEAFF. CDR3 in DNA: TGTGCCAGCAGCCAAGGTCCTCGACAGAGGAACACTGAAGCTTTCTTT.

The rearrangement links TRBV4-3 to TRBJ2-7; D may be TRBD1 (6 bases). This CDR3 is 16 amino acids long. Germline V gene sequence: CDR1 LGHNA, CDR2 YSLEER. V gave up 2 bases and J gave up 2 bases, with 16 bases separating them. The CDR3 sequence: CASSQFIRTEPYEQYF. The CDR3 nucleotides read TGCGCCAGCAGCCAATTCATCCGGACAGAGCCCTACGAGCAGTACTTC.

The chain links TRBV29-1 to TRBJ2-2; 7 nucleotides match TRBD1. Unmatched junction bases numbered 8, after V lost 6 bases and J lost 4 bases. Germline CDR1 is SQVTM and CDR2 is ANQGSEA. The CDR3 consists of 14 residues. DNA of the CDR3: TGCAGCGTGATGACAGGGTGGGGCACCGGGGAGCTGTTTTTT. Amino acids: CSVMTGWGTGELFF.

As for this clonotype: The junction shows a germline mismatch at one end, possibly a read error. The chain is built from TRBV15 and TRBJ2-5; D not resolved. Germline V lookup: CDR1 LNHNV, CDR2 YYDKDF (reference sequence). The CDR3 extends over 13 amino acids. CDR3: CAASSLLPETQYF. The DNA for the CDR3 is TGTGCCGCCAGCAGCTTATTACCCGAGACCCAGTACTTC.

This clonotype occurred many times. The chain is built from TRBV25-1 and TRBJ2-2; 12 bases match TRBD2. Trimming at V came to 1 base and at J to 7 bases, leaving 7 bases not matched to a gene. The CDR3 has 17 amino acids. CDR1 is MGHDK, CDR2 SYGVNS, per germline. In DNA form, the CDR3 reads TGTGCCAGCAGTGAATTACCCCCTAGCGGGAGGGTCGGGGAGCTGTTTTTT. Protein: CASSELPPSGRVGELFF. Combining the CDR3 with reference TRBV25-1 and TRBJ2-2 gives the whole variable domain EADIYQTPRYLVIGTGKKITLECSQTMGHDKMYWYQQDPGMELHLIHYSYGVNSTEKGDLSSESTVSRIRTEHFPLTLESARPSHTSQYLCASSELPPSGRVGELFFGEGSRLTVL.

This clonotype was found a few times. This chain links TRBV12-3 or TRBV12-4 with TRBJ1-5, with D possibly being TRBD1 (6 bases). The CDR3 loop spans 16 amino acids. Trimming pared 4 bases from V and 5 bases from J, leaving 18 bases between. CDR3 DNA: TGTGCCAGCAGTTACTCGGGCAGGGGACGGGATCAGCCCCAGCATTTT. Translating it yields CASSYSGRGRDQPQHF.

V and J are TRBV14 and TRBJ2-2; 10 positions agree with TRBD1. V gave up 1 base and J gave up 4 bases; unmatched junction bases: 3. This CDR3 contains 16 residues. The germline CDR1 and CDR2 sequences are SGHDN and FVKESK. DNA for the CDR3: TGTGCCAGCAGCCAAGTCGGGACAGGGGCCACCGGGGAGCTGTTTTTT. Its translation is CASSQVGTGATGELFF.

This clonotype was picked up many times. The genes are TRBV7-9 and TRBJ1-2, with D tentatively TRBD1 (5 bases). The CDR3 extends over 17 amino acids. V dropped 3 bases and J dropped 3 bases, with 20 bases sitting between them. Germline CDR1 and CDR2: SEHNR and FQNEAQ (reference sequence). This CDR3 reads CASSFRQGRLYDYGYTF. CDR3 nucleotide sequence: TGTGCCAGCAGCTTTCGGCAGGGAAGGCTCTATGACTATGGCTACACCTTC.

The J gene is TRBJ1-5, the V gene TRBV12-3 or TRBV12-4; no clear D. The CDR3 loop spans 16 amino acids. V was cut by 5 bases and J by 11 bases, with 25 bases left in between. CDR3 in amino acids: CASSLEVGPASETQHF. In nucleotides, the CDR3 is TGTGCCAGCAGTCTGGAGGTCGGACCTGCGTCGGAGACCCAGCATTTT.

There are a few counts of this clonotype. The junction departs from the called germline gene at one end, perhaps through a read error. The chain uses TRBV10-3 and TRBJ1-1; D might be TRBD1 (5 bases). The CDR3 sequence is 14 residues long. Germline V gene sequence: CDR1 ENHRY, CDR2 SYGVKD. The CDR3 DNA follows: TGTGCCAGCAGTTATAGGACAAGAAACACTGAAGCTTTCTTT. Protein product: CASSYRTRNTEAFF.

This clonotype came up a few times. V usage is TRBV4-1 and J usage is TRBJ1-2, with 12 bases aligning to TRBD1. This CDR3 region has 19 residues. Germline V gene sequence: CDR1 MGHRA, CDR2 YSYEKL. After removal of 8 bases from V and 4 bases from J, the junction contained 20 bases not matched to a gene. CDR3 region: CASYGEGGTGGKEVYGYTF. The CDR3 nucleotides are TGCGCCAGCTACGGGGAAGGGGGGACAGGGGGCAAAGAGGTCTATGGCTACACCTTC.

This chain connects TRBV5-1 to TRBJ1-1, with TRBD1 as a possible D gene (6 bases). This CDR3 has 13 residues. Trimming removed 2 bases from V and 10 bases from J, with 15 bases in between. The germline CDR1 and CDR2 sequences are SGHRS and YFSETQ. CDR3 DNA sequence: TGCGCCAGCAGCTTCGGGCCACAGGGAGCAGCTTTCTTT. It specifies CASSFGPQGAAFF.

The chain recombines TRBV28 with TRBJ1-2, with 7 bases matching TRBD1. CDR3 length equals 14 residues. The germline V gene has CDR1 MDHEN and CDR2 SYDVKM. With 6 bases clipped from V and 8 bases from J, the junction kept 12 bases outside the gene matches. CDR3 amino acids: CASREGALLRGYTF. CDR3 coding DNA: TGTGCCAGCAGGGAGGGGGCCTTGCTGCGCGGCTACACCTTC.